The 27 T cell receptor beta chains presented below share a single source sample, sequenced in a study of identical twins. A single record per CDR3 protein comes from TCRdb applying MiXCR to the 5' RACE reads. The repertoire holds 690,000 or so distinct CDR3 sequences, with 8.5% to 9% as singletons. These data also featured in a second study, about yellow fever vaccine responses in identical twins.

The specimen sequenced was PBMCs. These receptor sequences come from a woman between 18 and 29 years old in good health.

This clonotype appeared a few times. The V call is TRBV28, the J call TRBJ2-7, with D perhaps matching TRBD1 (6 bases). This CDR3 is 12 amino acids long. Per the germline V gene, CDR1 is MDHEN and CDR2 is SYDVKM. Trimming took off 3 bases at V and 6 bases at J, with 9 bases between the two ends. CDR3 region: CASSLRQVEQYF. The CDR3 DNA follows: TGTGCCAGCAGTTTGCGACAGGTCGAGCAGTACTTC.

CDR3 region: CASSPDSWGSGANVLTF. The CDR3 bases are TGTGCCAGCTCACCGGACAGTTGGGGCTCTGGGGCCAACGTCCTGACTTTC. This chain connects TRBV18 to TRBJ2-6, with a possible D match to TRBD1 (6 bases). The V end lost 3 bases, the J end lost 0 bases, and 12 bases lay between the germline ends. The germline V gene encodes CDR1 KGHSH and CDR2 LQKENI. CDR3 length: 17 residues.

The sample holds many counts of this clonotype. The chain recombines TRBV5-1 with TRBJ1-2; D gene uncertain. CDR1 and CDR2 (germline): SGHRS, YFSETQ. This CDR3 comprises 15 residues. V shed 4 bases and J shed 4 bases, with 17 bases lying between them. The CDR3 sequence: CASSPDGAHIYGYTF. The DNA for the CDR3 is TGCGCCAGCAGCCCCGACGGAGCCCATATCTATGGCTACACCTTC.

The chain has TRBV28 and TRBJ2-1; D may match TRBD1 or TRBD2 (5 bases each). Germline values: CDR1 MDHEN, CDR2 SYDVKM. The CDR3 has 15 residues. V was trimmed by 4 bases and J by 2 bases, leaving 12 bases between them. CDR3 region: CASSSRDRPYNEQFF. CDR3 sequence (DNA): TGTGCCAGCAGTTCCCGGGACCGACCCTACAATGAGCAGTTCTTC.

The rearrangement links TRBV20-1 to TRBJ2-1; D remains unclear. V shed 7 bases and J shed 6 bases, with 22 bases lying between them. Germline V CDR1 and CDR2: DFQATT, SNEGSKA (reference sequence). The CDR3 is 15 amino acids. CDR3 sequence reads: CSGIGPPLSINEQFF. The CDR3 nucleotides read TGCAGTGGAATAGGACCTCCGTTGTCTATCAATGAGCAGTTCTTC.

This clonotype has at least ten counts. This chain joins TRBV12-3 or TRBV12-4 and TRBJ2-7; 15 nucleotides line up with TRBD2. After removal of 6 bases from V and 5 bases from J, the junction contained 11 bases not matched to a gene. The CDR3 runs 17 residues. CDR3: CASSRGLAGGQDNEQYF. In DNA form, the CDR3 reads TGTGCCAGCAGCCGGGGACTAGCGGGGGGCCAAGACAACGAGCAGTACTTC.

This clonotype has only a few counts. The rearrangement links TRBV28 to TRBJ2-7; 10 bases are shared with TRBD2. The germline CDR1 and CDR2 sequences are MDHEN and SYDVKM. This CDR3 is 15 amino acids long. The V segment lost 3 bases and the J segment 3 bases; nucleotides outside the gene matches: 5. The CDR3 protein is CASSFLLAGNYEQYF. CDR3 in DNA: TGTGCCAGCAGTTTCTTACTAGCGGGGAACTACGAGCAGTACTTC.

The table lists this clonotype with a few counts. The chain links TRBV24-1 to TRBJ1-1; D remains unclear. This CDR3 contains 11 residues. Germline V gene data show CDR1 as KGHDR and CDR2 as SFDVKD. V was trimmed by 9 bases and J by 5 bases, leaving 9 bases between them. CDR3 sequence: CATRAGTEAFF. The CDR3 DNA is TGTGCCACCCGGGCGGGAACTGAAGCTTTCTTT.

This clonotype was recorded a few times. J is TRBJ2-1 and V is TRBV7-8, with 10 nucleotides matching TRBD1. The CDR3 has 16 amino acids. The V and J ends lost 5 bases and 6 bases, in that order; junction bases with no gene match: 10. The germline CDR1 and CDR2 sequences are SGHVS and FQNEAQ. The CDR3 spells CASSPSRGQGGNEQFF. CDR3 bases: TGTGCCAGCAGCCCATCGAGAGGACAGGGGGGCAATGAGCAGTTCTTC.

This sequence joins TRBV4-3 and TRBJ2-7; 7 bases match TRBD2. CDR1 is LGHNA and CDR2 is YSLEER in the germline V gene. This CDR3 region has 15 residues. The V gene end was trimmed by 0 bases and the J gene end by 3 bases; junction bases not matched to a gene: 5. The CDR3 spells CASSQDLAANYEQYF. DNA of the CDR3: TGCGCCAGCAGCCAAGACCTAGCGGCTAACTACGAGCAGTACTTC.

The rearrangement uses TRBV4-2 and TRBJ2-5; D is perhaps TRBD1 or TRBD2 (5 bases each). The germline V gene has CDR1 LGHNA and CDR2 YNFKEQ. V was trimmed by 2 bases and J by 5 bases, leaving 9 bases between them. This CDR3 has 13 amino acids. The CDR3 region is CASSQWGGETQYF. The CDR3 DNA is TGTGCCAGCAGCCAATGGGGCGGGGAGACCCAGTACTTC.

The genes are TRBV9 and TRBJ2-7; D is possibly TRBD2 (5 bases). V was trimmed by 0 bases and J by 3 bases, leaving 13 bases between them. Germline V lookup: CDR1 SGDLS, CDR2 YYNGEE. This CDR3 is built from 15 residues. CDR3 amino acids: CASSVEAAASYEQYF. For the CDR3, the DNA is TGTGCCAGCAGCGTAGAAGCAGCGGCAAGCTACGAGCAGTACTTC.

V is TRBV7-3 and J is TRBJ2-7; TRBD2 matches 7 bases. Germline V gives CDR1 SGHTA, CDR2 FQGTGA. V was pared by 5 bases and J by 7 bases, with 8 bases of the junction left unmatched. The CDR3 runs 13 residues. DNA for the CDR3: TGTGCCAGCAGCCCCGTGGGGGGGTGGGAGCAGTACTTC. It yields the protein CASSPVGGWEQYF.

This clonotype was found once. This may be a read error, as it is one base from a much larger clone. The rearrangement joins TRBV11-3 to TRBJ2-2; no clear D. Germline assignment: CDR1 SGHNT and CDR2 YENEEA. Trimming took 8 bases from V and 2 from J, leaving 3 bases between them. This CDR3 has 11 residues. CDR3 DNA: TGTGCCAGCCATAACACCGGGGAGCTGTTTTTT. Protein sequence: CASHNTGELFF.

This sequence joins TRBV9 and TRBJ2-5; the match to TRBD2 covers 7 bases. The CDR3 totals 14 residues. Per germline, CDR1 SGDLS and CDR2 YYNGEE. With 6 bases clipped from V and 0 bases from J, the junction kept 5 bases outside the gene matches. In nucleotides, the CDR3 is TGTGCCAGCACTCCCGGGGGGTACCAAGAGACCCAGTACTTC. Its protein product is CASTPGGYQETQYF.

The V gene is TRBV6-1, the J gene TRBJ2-5; 10 nucleotides align to TRBD2. The CDR3 contains 14 residues. With 6 bases clipped from V and 5 bases from J, the junction kept 6 bases outside the gene matches. Germline-derived CDR1 and CDR2 are MNHNS and SASEGT. Here the CDR3 DNA reads TGTGCCAGCAGACGAGCGGGGGGGGGGGAGACCCAGTACTTC. The encoded protein is CASRRAGGGETQYF.

This clonotype was seen repeatedly, ten times or more. V is TRBV7-2 and J is TRBJ2-3; 9 positions agree with TRBD1. The V segment lost 6 bases and the J segment 1 base; nucleotides outside the gene matches: 8. Germline assignment: CDR1 SGHTA and CDR2 FQGNSA. The CDR3 is 16 amino acids. CDR3: CASRRQDRGGTDTQYF. For the CDR3, the DNA is TGTGCCAGCAGGCGACAGGACAGGGGAGGCACAGATACGCAGTATTTT.

There are many counts of this clonotype. The genes are TRBV7-9 and TRBJ2-7; D uncertain. The V and J ends lost 5 bases and 7 bases respectively, with 12 bases between them. CDR1 and CDR2 (germline): SEHNR, FQNEAQ (reference sequence). CDR3 length equals 12 residues. This CDR3 reads CASSHSATEQYF. In DNA, the CDR3 is TGTGCCAGCAGCCATTCTGCTACAGAGCAGTACTTC.

In its sample, this clonotype was seen many times. V usage is TRBV29-1 and J usage is TRBJ2-1, with 10 positions matching TRBD2. With V trimmed by 6 bases and J by 2 bases, 4 bases remained unmatched. Germline lookup yields CDR1 SQVTM and CDR2 ANQGSEA. The CDR3 runs 14 residues. The CDR3 nucleotides read TGCAGCGTCCGGACTAGCGGTACCTACAATGAGCAGTTCTTC. This encodes CSVRTSGTYNEQFF.

This clonotype has a handful of counts. The genes are TRBV12-3 or TRBV12-4 and TRBJ2-5; TRBD2 is a possible D gene (5 bases). CDR3 length: 12 amino acids. Trimming left V 7 bases short and J 9 bases short, with 15 bases between. The CDR3 loop reads CASTRDSSPQYF. For the CDR3, the DNA is TGTGCCAGCACGAGGGATAGCAGTCCCCAGTACTTC.

The V gene is TRBV28, the J gene TRBJ1-1; D is perhaps TRBD1 (6 bases). Germline V CDR1 and CDR2: MDHEN, SYDVKM. With 7 bases removed from V and 2 bases from J, the gap between germline ends came to 14 bases. There are 14 residues in the CDR3. CDR3 coding DNA: TGTGCCAGCACGACCCCGGGACAAAACACTGAAGCTTTCTTT. Residues: CASTTPGQNTEAFF.

The chain has TRBV11-2 and TRBJ2-2, with D tentatively TRBD2 (5 bases). This CDR3 is built from 13 residues. CDR1 is SGHAT and CDR2 is FQNNGV in the germline V gene. The V gene lost 6 bases and the J gene lost 6 bases, with 11 bases spanning the gap. CDR3 nucleotide sequence: TGTGCCAGCAGGTTCTCGGGGTCCGGGGAGCTGTTTTTT. Amino acids: CASRFSGSGELFF.

As DNA, the CDR3 is TGTGCCAGCAGCTTAGAGTTAACCCAGTACTTC. Translation: CASSLELTQYF. V usage is TRBV11-2 and J usage is TRBJ2-5; D not certain. The length of the CDR3 is 11 residues. The V end lost 0 bases, the J end lost 8 bases, and 4 bases lay between the germline ends. CDR1 SGHAT and CDR2 FQNNGV come from the germline V gene.

V gene TRBV12-3 or TRBV12-4 combines with J gene TRBJ2-2; 8 bases line up with TRBD2. This CDR3 spans 17 amino acids. With V trimmed by 5 bases and J by 5 bases, 13 bases remained unmatched. The CDR3 reads CASSPGAGGRRTGELFF. DNA for the CDR3: TGTGCCAGCAGTCCAGGGGCTGGCGGGAGGCGGACCGGGGAGCTGTTTTTT.

The table lists this clonotype with a few counts. The rearrangement uses TRBV24-1 and TRBJ2-5, with 9 positions matching TRBD1. The length of the CDR3 is 15 residues. Germline CDR1 is KGHDR and CDR2 is SFDVKD. Losses at the gene ends were 3 bases for V and 5 bases for J; bases not matched to a gene: 6. The CDR3 protein is CATSDVNRGLETQYF. Here the CDR3 DNA reads TGTGCCACCAGTGATGTAAACAGGGGGCTGGAGACCCAGTACTTC.

The chain combines TRBV6-1 with TRBJ2-7; D gene uncertain. This CDR3 has 18 residues. In germline, CDR1 is MNHNS, CDR2 SASEGT. V was cut by 1 base and J by 6 bases, with 25 bases left in between. The chain's CDR3 is CASSEVFIGSTFKGEQYF. In DNA form, the CDR3 reads TGTGCCAGCAGTGAAGTATTCATTGGGTCCACCTTTAAGGGCGAGCAGTACTTC.

This clonotype was counted between two and nine times. CDR3 region: CASSGRDRGWEETQYF. The CDR3 DNA is TGTGCCAGCAGCGGACGGGACAGGGGGTGGGAGGAGACCCAGTACTTC. This rearrangement joins TRBV7-2 to TRBJ2-5; 11 nucleotides match TRBD1. Germline V gene data show CDR1 as SGHTA and CDR2 as FQGNSA. CDR3 length equals 16 residues. The V gene end was trimmed by 5 bases and the J gene end by 5 bases; junction bases not matched to a gene: 10.